These 3 T cell receptor beta chains were all obtained from the same sample, sequenced in a study of graft-versus-host responses after intestinal transplantation. Here immunoSEQ multiplex PCR was the method, and the copy in TCRdb shows in-frame clones only, minus some. The data contain around 1,600 clones, 92% of them seen just once; the ten biggest clones take up over 6.5%. The source material was PBMCs, sampled 8 days after intestinal transplant. These receptors all stem from a human patient who received an intestinal transplant, so some T cells may come from the graft donor.

V is TRBV25-1 and J is TRBJ1-2; the D gene is possibly TRBD1 (5 bases). Germline CDR1 is MGHDK and CDR2 is SYGVNS. The germline V and J ends were trimmed by 5 bases and 4 bases, with 11 bases remaining between them. This CDR3 has 13 amino acids. The chain's CDR3 is CASSTGGGYGYTF. CDR3 DNA sequence: TGTGCCAGCAGTACCGGGGGGGGCTATGGCTACACCTTC.

The rearrangement joins TRBV5-1 to TRBJ1-1; a weak D match, TRBD1 (5 bases). This CDR3 is 15 amino acids long. V gave up 3 bases and J gave up 4 bases, with 16 bases separating them. Germline CDR1 is SGHRS and CDR2 is YFSETQ. The CDR3 protein is CASSSPWGESTEAFF. CDR3 nucleotide sequence: TGCGCCAGCAGCTCCCCCTGGGGGGAAAGCACTGAAGCTTTCTTT.

To note about this clone: Other DNA sequences in the same sample also yield this CDR3. The chain joins TRBV6-5 to TRBJ2-3, with 9 positions matching TRBD2. V dropped 5 bases and J dropped 5; count of bases not matched to a gene: 5. The CDR3 is made up of 14 amino acids. Looked up from germline, CDR1 is MNHEY and CDR2 is SVGAGI. For the CDR3, the DNA is TGTGCCAGCAGTGGGGCGGGAGGGGGAGATACGCAGTATTTT. The encoded protein is CASSGAGGGDTQYF.